One sample yielded the 21 T cell receptor beta chains listed below, sequenced in a study of T cell repertoires in cytomegalovirus infection. For these receptors, no antigen is known. TCRdb fed the reads into MiXCR, producing one record per CDR3 protein. Of some 940,000 distinct CDR3 sequences listed, approximately 30% are singletons. Sequencing used cultured CD8+ T cells from PBMCs, obtained from culture after CMV antigen stimulation. All receptors derive from a human donor in good health (CMV status not recorded). Some clones in this sample may be carry-over from other donors' samples.

This sequence joins TRBV6-1 and TRBJ2-1, with D perhaps TRBD2 (7 bases). The CDR3 totals 18 residues. V lost 7 bases and J 4 bases, leaving 26 bases between the germline ends. Germline CDR1 reads MNHNS; CDR2 reads SASEGT. In DNA, the CDR3 is TGTGCCAGCATCCCCTGGGGGGGGGCCAGGGGATCATACAATGAGCAGTTCTTC. Translation: CASIPWGGARGSYNEQFF.

This rearrangement joins TRBV20-1 to TRBJ1-2; D gene uncertain. The length of the CDR3 is 13 residues. CDR1 and CDR2 from the germline V gene are DFQATT and SNEGSKA (reference sequence). V was trimmed by 0 bases and J by 6 bases, leaving 11 bases between them. The CDR3 nucleotides are TGCAGTGCTAGAGATCTATCCGGGAATGGCTACACCTTC. It codes for CSARDLSGNGYTF.

The chain joins TRBV18 to TRBJ2-3; either TRBD1 or TRBD2 may fit D (5 bases each). This CDR3 region has 18 residues. V lost 9 bases and J lost 7, with 32 bases in between. CDR1 is KGHSH and CDR2 is LQKENI in the germline V gene. The CDR3 here is CASFGRDPITVPQHTQYF. CDR3 nucleotides: TGTGCCAGTTTTGGCCGGGACCCTATAACGGTCCCCCAGCATACGCAGTATTTT.

This chain joins TRBV7-9 and TRBJ2-1; weak D call: TRBD2 (6 bases). Germline values: CDR1 SEHNR, CDR2 FQNEAQ (reference sequence). The CDR3 covers 15 residues. Trimming removed 2 bases from V and 2 bases from J, with 10 bases in between. CDR3 sequence reads: CASSLKLAAYNEQFF. The CDR3 DNA reads as TGTGCCAGCAGCTTAAAATTAGCGGCCTACAATGAGCAGTTCTTC.

This clonotype was found many times. The CDR3 loop reads CASSLLGYGNQPQHF. CDR3 in DNA: TGTGCCAGCAGCTTACTAGGTTACGGCAATCAGCCCCAGCATTTT. This chain uses TRBV7-6 with TRBJ1-5; D call uncertain. Germline CDR1 reads SGHVS; CDR2 reads FNYEAQ. The CDR3 covers 15 residues. Trimming cost V 2 bases and J 2 bases, with 10 bases left between them.

The chain has TRBV27 and TRBJ1-4; no firm D call. Germline CDR1 and CDR2: MNHEY and SMNVEV (reference sequence). The CDR3 loop spans 14 amino acids. V shed 7 bases and J shed 4 bases, with 13 bases lying between them. This CDR3 is CASTSNWGNEKLFF. The CDR3 nucleotides are TGTGCCAGCACTTCAAACTGGGGTAATGAAAAACTGTTTTTT.

The chain combines TRBV4-3 with TRBJ2-3; unclear D gene. There are 14 residues in the CDR3. The germline V and J ends were trimmed by 0 bases and 11 bases, with 15 bases remaining between them. The germline V gene encodes CDR1 LGHNA and CDR2 YSLEER. The CDR3 is CASSQDPDHNWQYF. In DNA form, the CDR3 reads TGCGCCAGCAGCCAAGACCCGGACCACAACTGGCAGTATTTT.

The chain combines TRBV27 with TRBJ2-5, with D perhaps matching TRBD2 (5 bases). Trimming took off 8 bases at V and 5 bases at J, with 9 bases between the two ends. Germline CDR1 MNHEY, CDR2 SMNVEV (reference sequence). This CDR3 contains 11 residues. CDR3 sequence reads: CASGLSETQYF. As DNA, the CDR3 is TGTGCCAGCGGACTTTCGGAGACCCAGTACTTC.

Ten or more counts support this clonotype. The chain combines TRBV11-3 with TRBJ2-7, with a tentative D call TRBD2 (5 bases). The CDR3 totals 13 residues. Germline V CDR1 and CDR2: SGHNT, YENEEA. Trimming removed 3 bases at V and 7 bases at J, with 13 bases between. CDR3 in DNA: TGTGCCAGCAGCTTCAGCTACCCGGGAGAGCAGTACTTC. The encoded protein is CASSFSYPGEQYF.

In this sample, this clonotype turned up many times. The chain joins TRBV6-4 to TRBJ1-1; D perhaps matches TRBD1 (5 bases). This CDR3 contains 17 residues. The ends were cut back, 1 base at V and 1 base at J, with 16 bases in the middle. Per the germline V gene, CDR1 is MRHNA and CDR2 is SNTAGT. In nucleotides, the CDR3 is TGTGCCAGCAGTGACTTAAGCGGTTGGGGACCGAACACTGAAGCTTTCTTT. It specifies CASSDLSGWGPNTEAFF.

This clonotype has only a few counts. The chain carries TRBV19 and TRBJ2-3; 13 nucleotides agree with TRBD2. Germline CDR1 and CDR2: LNHDA and SQIVND (reference sequence). V shed 5 bases, J shed 4 bases, and the junction held 3 bases outside the gene matches. This CDR3 contains 15 residues. The CDR3: CASSDGTSGADTQYF. The CDR3 DNA reads TGTGCCAGTAGTGACGGGACTAGCGGGGCAGATACGCAGTATTTT.

Comment on this clonotype: An end of the junction differs from the germline gene, which may be a read error. The chain carries TRBV12-3 or TRBV12-4 and TRBJ2-3; D is ambiguous. The CDR3 consists of 14 residues. The CDR3 reads CASGLDQGTDTQYF. CDR3 DNA: TGTGCCAGCGGTTTAGACCAGGGCACAGATACGCAGTATTTT.

Comment on this clonotype: A single base separates this from a much larger clone, so it may be a read error. The V call is TRBV11-3, the J call TRBJ2-1; D call uncertain. V gave up 5 bases and J gave up 0 bases, with 8 bases separating them. The CDR3 spans 14 residues. The germline CDR1 and CDR2 sequences are SGHNT and YENEEA. The DNA of the CDR3 is TGTGCCAGCAGCGGGCGGAGCTCCTACAATGAGCAGTTCTTC. Translation: CASSGRSSYNEQFF.

This chain connects TRBV6-6 to TRBJ2-1, with D hard to call. In germline, CDR1 is MNHNY, CDR2 SVGAGI (reference sequence). V lost 10 bases and J lost 9, with 10 bases in between. The CDR3 totals 10 residues. The CDR3 reads CATFSVEQFF. The CDR3 DNA reads as TGTGCCACCTTTTCCGTTGAGCAGTTCTTC.

The chain joins TRBV7-9 to TRBJ1-1; 9 bases line up with TRBD1. V shed 8 bases and J 0 bases; nucleotides not matched to a gene: 13. The CDR3 contains 17 residues. Germline CDR1 is SEHNR and CDR2 is FQNEAQ (reference sequence). The CDR3 nucleotides are TGTGCCAGCGGGGGATTTGTGACAGGGGGATTGAACACTGAAGCTTTCTTT. Encoded protein: CASGGFVTGGLNTEAFF.

The table lists this clonotype with a few counts. The chain is built from TRBV12-5 and TRBJ1-1, with D uncertain. This CDR3 region has 13 residues. CDR1 LGHNT and CDR2 FRNRAP come from the germline V gene. V gave up 2 bases and J gave up 7 bases, with 11 bases separating them. Written as DNA, the CDR3 is TGTGCTAGTGGTTTGTACGCATCAAATGAAGCTTTCTTT. This codes for CASGLYASNEAFF. Variable domain in full (rest from reference TRBV12-5 and TRBJ1-1): DARVTQTPRHKVTEMGQEVTMRCQPILGHNTVFWYRQTMMQGLELLAYFRNRAPLDDSGMPKDRFSAEMPDATLATLKIQPSEPRDSAVYFCASGLYASNEAFFGQGTRLTVV.

The rearrangement joins TRBV18 to TRBJ1-5; D unresolved. There are 13 residues in the CDR3. The V end lost 8 bases, the J end lost 1 base, and 9 bases lay between the germline ends. Germline V gene data show CDR1 as KGHSH and CDR2 as LQKENI. The DNA for the CDR3 is TGTGCCAGCCTCTCCGGGAGCAATCAGCCCCAGCATTTT. It yields the protein CASLSGSNQPQHF.

This clonotype was found once. V gene TRBV20-1 combines with J gene TRBJ2-7; 7 nucleotides line up with TRBD1. J lost 2 bases, V lost 1 base, and 2 bases had no gene match. From germline, CDR1 is DFQATT and CDR2 SNEGSKA (reference sequence). The CDR3 runs 13 residues. In nucleotides, the CDR3 is TGCAGTGCTAGAGCTGACAGGGCCTACGAGCAGTACGTC. This sequence encodes CSARADRAYEQYV.

This clonotype occurred many times. The J gene is TRBJ1-2, the V gene TRBV29-1; 10 nucleotides line up with TRBD1. Germline CDR1 SQVTM, CDR2 ANQGSEA. After removal of 2 bases from V and 8 bases from J, the junction contained 8 bases not matched to a gene. The CDR3 sequence is 14 residues long. The CDR3 reads CSVENDRGLEGYTF. CDR3 nucleotide sequence: TGCAGCGTTGAAAACGACAGGGGGCTGGAGGGCTACACCTTC.

V gene TRBV7-8 combines with J gene TRBJ2-2; D gene ambiguous. Germline V lookup: CDR1 SGHVS, CDR2 FQNEAQ. The CDR3 sequence is 12 residues long. Trimming removed 8 bases from V and 5 bases from J, with 9 bases in between. The CDR3 sequence is CASPERTGELFF. DNA for the CDR3: TGTGCCAGCCCAGAACGAACCGGGGAGCTGTTTTTT. The whole variable domain, filled in from reference TRBV7-8 and TRBJ2-2, reads GAGVSQSPRYKVAKRGQDVALRCDPISGHVSLFWYQQALGQGPEFLTYFQNEAQLDKSGLPSDRFFAERPEGSVSTLKIQRTQQEDSAVYLCASPERTGELFFGEGSRLTVL.

The table lists this clonotype with many counts. The rearrangement joins TRBV5-4 to TRBJ2-1; TRBD2 is a possible D gene (6 bases). Trimming stripped 3 bases from V and 7 bases from J, with 8 bases between. Germline V gene data show CDR1 as SGHNT and CDR2 as YYREEE (reference sequence). This CDR3 comprises 12 residues. CDR3 sequence reads: CASSWDLNEQFF. CDR3 DNA sequence: TGTGCCAGCAGCTGGGACTTAAATGAGCAGTTCTTC.